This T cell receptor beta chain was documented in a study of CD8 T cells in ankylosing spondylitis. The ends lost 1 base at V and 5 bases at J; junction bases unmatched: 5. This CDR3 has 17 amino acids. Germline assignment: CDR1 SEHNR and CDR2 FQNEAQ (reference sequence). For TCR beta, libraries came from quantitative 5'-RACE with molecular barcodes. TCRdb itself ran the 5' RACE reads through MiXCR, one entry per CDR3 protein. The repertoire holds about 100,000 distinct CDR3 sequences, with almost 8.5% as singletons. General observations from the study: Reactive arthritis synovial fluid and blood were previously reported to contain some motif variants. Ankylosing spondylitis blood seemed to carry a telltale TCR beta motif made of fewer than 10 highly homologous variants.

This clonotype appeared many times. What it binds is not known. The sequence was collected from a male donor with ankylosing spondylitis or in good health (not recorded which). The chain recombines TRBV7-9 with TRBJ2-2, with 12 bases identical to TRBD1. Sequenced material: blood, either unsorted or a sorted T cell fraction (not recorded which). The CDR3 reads CASSLVGTGGWTGELFF. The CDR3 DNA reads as TGTGCCAGCAGCTTAGTCGGGACAGGGGGCTGGACCGGGGAGCTGTTTTTT.